This TCR beta chain was recovered during a study of blood T cell repertoires in COVID-19. Generated by immunoSEQ multiplex PCR, the TCRdb table keeps only in-frame clones and is missing some. This table has fewer than 350,000 clones, 80% to 90% appearing once. Sequences were obtained from peripheral blood. The clonotype comes from a man aged 35 to 55 with acute or convalescent COVID-19.

The CDR3: CATSDSAGWGNQPQHF. CDR3 nucleotide sequence: TGTGCCACCAGTGATTCGGCAGGGTGGGGCAATCAGCCCCAGCATTTT. This chain uses TRBV24-1 with TRBJ1-5, with D possibly matching TRBD1 (5 bases). Germline CDR1 is KGHDR and CDR2 is SFDVKD. The CDR3 consists of 16 residues. Trimming cost V 2 bases and J 2 bases, with 12 bases left between them.